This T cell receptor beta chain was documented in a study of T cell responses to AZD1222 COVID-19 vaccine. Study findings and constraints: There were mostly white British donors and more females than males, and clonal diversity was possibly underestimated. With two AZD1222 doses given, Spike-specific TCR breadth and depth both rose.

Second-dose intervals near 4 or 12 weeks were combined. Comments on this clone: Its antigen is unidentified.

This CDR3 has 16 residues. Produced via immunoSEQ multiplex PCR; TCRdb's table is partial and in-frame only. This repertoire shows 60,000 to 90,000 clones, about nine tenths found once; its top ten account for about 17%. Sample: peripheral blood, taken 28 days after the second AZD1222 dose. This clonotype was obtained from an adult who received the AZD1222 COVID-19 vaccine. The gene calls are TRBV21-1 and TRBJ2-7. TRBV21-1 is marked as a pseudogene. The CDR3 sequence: CASAQKWVREDYEQYF. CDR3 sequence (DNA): TGTGCCAGTGCCCAAAAGTGGGTCCGAGAAGACTACGAGCAGTACTTC.